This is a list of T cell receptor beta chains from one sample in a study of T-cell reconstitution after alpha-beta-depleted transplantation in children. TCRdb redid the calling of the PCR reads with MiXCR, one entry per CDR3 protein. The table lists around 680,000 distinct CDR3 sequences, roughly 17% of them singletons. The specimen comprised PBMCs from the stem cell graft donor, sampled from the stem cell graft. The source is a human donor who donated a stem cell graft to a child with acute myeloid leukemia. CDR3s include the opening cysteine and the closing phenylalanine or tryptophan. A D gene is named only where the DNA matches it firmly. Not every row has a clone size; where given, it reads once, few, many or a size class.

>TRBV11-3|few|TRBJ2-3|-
TGTGCCAGCAGCTTCGTTTCCACAGATACGCAGTATTTT
CASSFVSTDTQYF
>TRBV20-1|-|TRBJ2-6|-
TGCAGTGCTAGAGATGGGGGTAACCCGAGCTCTGGGGCCAACGTCCTGACTTTC
CSARDGGNPSSGANVLTF
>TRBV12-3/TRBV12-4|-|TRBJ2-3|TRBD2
TGTGCCACCGCTCAAAGCGGGGGGGCAGATACGCAGTATTTT
CATAQSGGADTQYF
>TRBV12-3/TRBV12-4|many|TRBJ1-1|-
TGTGCCAGCAGATTTGGACAAGGGAACACTGAAGCTTTCTTT
CASRFGQGNTEAFF
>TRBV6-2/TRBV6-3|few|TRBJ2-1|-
TGTGCCAGCAGAGGGGGGGAGAGCCATGAGCAGTTCTTC
CASRGGESHEQFF
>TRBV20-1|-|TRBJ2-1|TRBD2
TGCAGTGCTAGTGAGCGGGGCCGCGTCGGTGAGCAGTTCTTC
CSASERGRVGEQFF
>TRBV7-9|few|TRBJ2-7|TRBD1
TGTGCCAGCAGCTCCCCGGACAGGTTCTACGAGCAGTACTTC
CASSSPDRFYEQYF
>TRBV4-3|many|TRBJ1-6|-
TGCGCCAAAGACAGCTCCTATAATTCACCCCTCCACTTT
CAKDSSYNSPLHF
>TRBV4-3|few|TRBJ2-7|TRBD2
TGCGCCAGCAGCCAAGGGACTAGCGGGGTTGAGGAGCAGTACTTC
CASSQGTSGVEEQYF
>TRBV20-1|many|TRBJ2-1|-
TGCAGTGCTGCAGGGACCGTTAATCTGGTGAATGAGCAGTTCTTC
CSAAGTVNLVNEQFF
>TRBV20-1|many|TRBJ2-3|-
TGCAGTGCTAGAGTCCAACCCCAGAAGCCCCCAGATACGCAGTATTTT
CSARVQPQKPPDTQYF
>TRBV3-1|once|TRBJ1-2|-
TGTGCCAGCAGCCAACCCAGCGGGCGTTGGGGCTACACCTTC
CASSQPSGRWGYTF
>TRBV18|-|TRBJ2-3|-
TGTGCCAGCTCACCACCGGTCCTGGATACGCAGTATTTT
CASSPPVLDTQYF
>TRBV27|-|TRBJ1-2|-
TGTGCCAGCGGTTTAAATGGTCAAGGGGACTATGGCTACACCTTC
CASGLNGQGDYGYTF
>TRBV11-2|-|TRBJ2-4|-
TGTGCCAGCAGCTTCATGACTTACGCCAAAAACATTCAGTACTTC
CASSFMTYAKNIQYF